This T cell receptor beta chain was identified during a study of blood T cell repertoires in COVID-19. Overall study context: PBMCs, B-cell-depleted T cells, or T cells were the source of the cDNA or gDNA that made up the material.

Some clones are missing from TCRdb's copy, which holds only in-frame ones; the method was immunoSEQ multiplex PCR. The sample carries more than 350,000 clones, around 92% recorded once. This CDR3 has 17 residues. CDR1 SEHNR and CDR2 FQNEAQ come from the germline V gene (reference sequence). V gave up 5 bases and J gave up 2 bases, with 21 bases separating them. This clone has just a few counts. The sequenced material came from peripheral blood. This chain joins TRBV7-9 and TRBJ1-2, with a weak D call TRBD1 (5 bases). The origin of this receptor is a woman in her twenties or thirties with COVID-19, enrolled during active disease. This CDR3 is CASSPQVLRQPNYGYTF. Here the CDR3 DNA reads TGTGCCAGCAGCCCCCAAGTATTGCGACAGCCAAACTATGGCTACACCTTC.